This is a list of T cell receptor beta chains from one sample in a study of early T cells in non-severe SARS-CoV-2 infection. From the 5' RACE reads, TCRdb called clonotypes with MiXCR, one entry per CDR3 protein. Counted here are approximately 52,000 distinct CDR3 sequences, about 16% occurring once; the ten biggest clones make up about 9%. The specimen comprised whole blood, sampled at baseline. These receptors all stem from an adult who was a healthcare worker with PCR-confirmed SARS-CoV-2 infection or an uninfected control (not recorded which). The CDR3 runs from the conserved cysteine through the conserved F or W. The order of the fields is clone size, J gene, D gene, V gene, CDR3 DNA, CDR3 protein. The D gene is left open where the match is weak. Size is omitted from some rows. Given values are once, few, many or a class for expanded clones.

>NA|TRBJ2-7|TRBD2|TRBV12-3/TRBV12-4
TGTGCCAGCGTGCCTAGCGGGACCTCCTACGAGCAGTACTTC
CASVPSGTSYEQYF
>NA|TRBJ1-2|NA|TRBV29-1
TGCAGCGTTGAAGATCGACGGGGCCCCAACTATGGCTACACCTTC
CSVEDRRGPNYGYTF
>medium-sized|TRBJ2-7|NA|TRBV28
TGTGCCAGCAAATCCGACCTTTCGCTTTACGAGCAGTACTTC
CASKSDLSLYEQYF
>many|TRBJ2-5|TRBD2|TRBV3-1
TGTGCCAGCAGCCCAGCCCTCGCGGGGGGGGGAGAGACCCAGTACTTC
CASSPALAGGGETQYF
>NA|TRBJ1-1|NA|TRBV27
TGTGCCAGTTACAGGGCCCCTCTACTTGAAGCTTTCTTT
CASYRAPLLEAFF
>medium-sized|TRBJ1-2|NA|TRBV19
TGTGCCAGTAGGCCAGGGGCGGGCTATGGCTACACCTTC
CASRPGAGYGYTF
>few|TRBJ2-3|NA|TRBV11-2
TGTGCCAGCAGACCCGGACTCGCGGCCACAGATACGCAGTATTTT
CASRPGLAATDTQYF
>many|TRBJ2-1|TRBD2|TRBV7-9
TGTGCCAGCAGCTCCGGGGGGGCCTACAATGAGCAGTTCTTC
CASSSGGAYNEQFF
>many|TRBJ2-7|TRBD2|TRBV20-1
TGCAGTGCTTTGGGACTAGCGGGGAACTCCTACGAGCAGTACTTC
CSALGLAGNSYEQYF
>NA|TRBJ2-4|NA|TRBV28
TGTGCCAGCAGTCTCCGCCTCAGAACTGTCGGTGACATTCAGTACTTC
CASSLRLRTVGDIQYF
>NA|TRBJ2-7|NA|TRBV5-1
TGCGCCAGCAGCTCGACAGTCTCCTACGAGCAGTACTTC
CASSSTVSYEQYF
>NA|TRBJ1-6|NA|TRBV3-1
TGTGCCAGCAGCCAAGGGACAGAAATTTCACCCCTCCACTTT
CASSQGTEISPLHF
>many|TRBJ2-7|NA|TRBV28
TGTGCCAGCAGGAGACAGAGTGAGCAGTACTTC
CASRRQSEQYF
>NA|TRBJ1-1|NA|TRBV20-1
TGCAGTGCTAGGAGGGACCAAGAGACTGAAGCTTTCTTT
CSARRDQETEAFF
>few|TRBJ2-3|TRBD2|TRBV11-2
TGTGCCAGCAGCCTGGCTGTGGGGGGGAATACGCAGTATTTT
CASSLAVGGNTQYF
>NA|TRBJ2-7|NA|TRBV11-2
TGTGCCAGCAGCGCAGTCGTCGGGATCGCCTACGAGCAGTACTTC
CASSAVVGIAYEQYF
>few|TRBJ2-7|NA|TRBV5-1
TGCGCCAGCAGCTCCCGGGCCTCGTCGGACGAGCAGTACTTC
CASSSRASSDEQYF
>NA|TRBJ2-1|TRBD1|TRBV28
TGTGCCAGCAGTGGAGGGACAGGGACCGGAATACCCCAGACCTTC
CASSGGTGTGIPQTF
>many|TRBJ2-1|NA|TRBV12-3/TRBV12-4
TGTGCCAGCAGTTTAGGACAGGCGTACAATGAGCAGTTCTTC
CASSLGQAYNEQFF
>few|TRBJ2-6|NA|TRBV7-8
TGTGCCAGCAGCTTAGCGGGGTCGGCTACTGGGGCCAACGTCCTGACTTTC
CASSLAGSATGANVLTF
>NA|TRBJ2-7|TRBD1|TRBV6-5
TGTGCCAGCAGTTCCCCGGGACAGGGGGTCCACGAGCAGTACTTC
CASSSPGQGVHEQYF
>NA|TRBJ1-5|NA|TRBV2
TGTGCCAGCACTTCGGACAGTTATCAGCCCCAGCATTTT
CASTSDSYQPQHF
>few|TRBJ1-1|TRBD1|TRBV13
TGTGCCAGCAGCTCCACCGGGACAGCAGATGAAGCTTTCTTT
CASSSTGTADEAFF
>many|TRBJ2-7|NA|TRBV28
TGTGCCAGCGGGTCGACCCCCTCCTACGAGCAGTACTTC
CASGSTPSYEQYF
>NA|TRBJ1-4|NA|TRBV11-2
TGTGCCAGCAGCTTCCTAGATAGAATGTGGGAAAAACTGTTTTTT
CASSFLDRMWEKLFF